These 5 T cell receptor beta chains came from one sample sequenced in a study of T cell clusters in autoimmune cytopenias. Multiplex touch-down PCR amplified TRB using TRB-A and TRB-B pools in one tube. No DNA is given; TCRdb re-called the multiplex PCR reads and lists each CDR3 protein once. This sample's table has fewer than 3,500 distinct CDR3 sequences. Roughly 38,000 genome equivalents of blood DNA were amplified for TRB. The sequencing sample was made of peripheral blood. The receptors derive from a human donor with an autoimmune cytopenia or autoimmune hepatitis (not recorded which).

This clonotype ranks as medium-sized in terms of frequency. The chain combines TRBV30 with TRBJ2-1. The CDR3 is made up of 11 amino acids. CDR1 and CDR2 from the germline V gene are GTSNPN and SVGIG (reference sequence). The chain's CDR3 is CAWSVGNEQFF.

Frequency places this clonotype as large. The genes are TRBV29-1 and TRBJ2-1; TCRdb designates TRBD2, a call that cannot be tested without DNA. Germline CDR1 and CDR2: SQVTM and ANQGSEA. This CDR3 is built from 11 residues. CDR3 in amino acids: CSVGQGGEQFF.

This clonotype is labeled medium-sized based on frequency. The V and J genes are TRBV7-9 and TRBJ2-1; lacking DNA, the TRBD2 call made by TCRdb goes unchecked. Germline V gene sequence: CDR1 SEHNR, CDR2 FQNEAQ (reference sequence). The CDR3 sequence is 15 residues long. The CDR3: CASSLKGLAGVTAFF. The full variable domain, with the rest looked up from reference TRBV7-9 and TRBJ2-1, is DTGVSQNPRHKITKRGQNVTFRCDPISEHNRLYWYRQTLGQGPEFLTYFQNEAQLEKSRLLSDRFSAERPKGSFSTLEIQRTEQGDSAMYLCASSLKGLAGVTAFFGPGTRLTVL.

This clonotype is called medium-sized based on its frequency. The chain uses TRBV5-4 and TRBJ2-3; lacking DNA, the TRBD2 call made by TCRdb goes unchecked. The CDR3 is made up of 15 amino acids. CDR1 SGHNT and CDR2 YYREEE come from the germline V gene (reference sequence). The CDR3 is CASSLGGSSTDTQYF.

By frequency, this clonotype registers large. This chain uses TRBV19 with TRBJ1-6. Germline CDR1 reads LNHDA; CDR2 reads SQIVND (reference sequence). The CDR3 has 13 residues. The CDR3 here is CASSIIVNSPLHF.